This T cell receptor beta chain was identified in a study of early T cells in non-severe SARS-CoV-2 infection. About the research overall: Investigators sequenced bulk RNA drawn from unsorted whole blood, and chains remained unpaired.

This CDR3 comprises 14 residues. Trimming removed 4 bases from V and 4 bases from J; junction bases left unmatched: 5. Germline V gene lookup returns CDR1 LGHDT and CDR2 YNNKEL (reference sequence). About this clonotype: Antigen specificity is unknown.

Study results and limitations: VDJdb-based matching was biased toward anti-spike CD8 responses and missed private and CD4 specificities.

Individual cDNA molecules each received unique molecular identifiers attached to them. TCRdb reprocessed the 5' RACE reads via MiXCR and lists one record per CDR3 protein. The repertoire consists of some 77,000 distinct CDR3 sequences, with less than 5.5% occurring once and the leading ten covering roughly 7.3%. The receptor was derived from an adult who was a healthcare worker with PCR-confirmed SARS-CoV-2 infection or an uninfected control (not recorded which). V and J are TRBV3-1 and TRBJ2-3; 7 positions agree with TRBD1. The sequencing used whole blood, collected at baseline. CDR3 in amino acids: CASSRRQGADTQYF. As DNA, the CDR3 is TGTGCCAGCAGCCGAAGACAGGGTGCAGATACGCAGTATTTT.